The rows below give T cell receptor beta chains drawn from one sample of a study of blood T cell repertoires in COVID-19. Assay: immunoSEQ multiplex PCR; the TCRdb copy retains only in-frame clones and omits some. The data show fewer than 350,000 clones, around 88% seen once. Sequencing was carried out using PBMCs or T cells enriched from blood (not recorded which). The receptors derive from a middle-aged woman who had recovered from COVID-19. CDR3s include the opening cysteine and the closing phenylalanine or tryptophan. The D gene is left open where the match is weak. The size of a clone is reported for some rows only, either as once, few or many, or as a class for expanded clones.

- TRBJ1-1 - TRBV10-3 TGTGCCATCAGGGTAAGGGAGGGGCCGAACACTGAAGCTTTCTTT CAIRVREGPNTEAFF
- TRBJ2-2 - TRBV28 TGTGCCAGCAGTTTGCAGGGAAACACCGGGGAGCTGTTTTTT CASSLQGNTGELFF
- TRBJ2-5 - TRBV2 TGTGCCAGCACTAGGGGAGAGACCCAGTACTTC CASTRGETQYF
once TRBJ2-7 TRBD2 TRBV28 TGTGCCAGCAGTCCCCGCGGTAGCGGGAGCCACGAGCAGTACTTC CASSPRGSGSHEQYF
- TRBJ2-7 TRBD2 TRBV6-5 TGTGCCAGCAGTTACTCGCCGGGAGGGCCAATCCACGAGCAGTACTTC CASSYSPGGPIHEQYF
- TRBJ2-1 - TRBV11-1 TGTGCCAGCAGCCCCGCCGGGTGGAATGAGCAGTTCTTC CASSPAGWNEQFF
- TRBJ2-5 TRBD2 TRBV5-4 TGTGCCAGCAGCTTGGAGGCGCGGGGGGCGGGGGGAGAGACCCAGTACTTC CASSLEARGAGGETQYF
- TRBJ2-7 - TRBV14 TGTGCCAGCAGCCAGGGGGGTTCGTCTGCCGAGCAGTACTTC CASSQGGSSAEQYF
- TRBJ2-5 TRBD2 TRBV9 TGTGCCAGCAGCGTTGGAGGACTAGCGGGACTAGAGACCCAGTACTTC CASSVGGLAGLETQYF
- TRBJ2-7 - TRBV7-2 TGTGCCAGCAGCTTAGGCCCGCACGGCTCCTACGAGCAGTACTTC CASSLGPHGSYEQYF
- TRBJ2-7 TRBD2 TRBV7-6 TGTGCCAGCAGCATTGGACTAGCGGTTTTGAGCGGCGAGCAGTACTTC CASSIGLAVLSGEQYF
- TRBJ1-4 TRBD1 TRBV3-1/TRBV3-2 TGTGCCAGCAGCCGCAGGGGGCATGAAAAACTGTTTTTT CASSRRGHEKLFF
- TRBJ1-5 - TRBV19 TGTGCCAGTAGTACGTGGAGGGACAATCAGCCCCAGCATTTT CASSTWRDNQPQHF
once TRBJ1-3 - TRBV28 TGTGCCAGCAGTTTAGGGGAGGGAGTTAGGGGAAACACCATATATTTT CASSLGEGVRGNTIYF
once TRBJ1-1 - TRBV29-1 TGCAGCGTTGGGGGAGGGGAGAACACTGAAGCTTTCTTT CSVGGGENTEAFF
- TRBJ2-1 TRBD2 TRBV10-2 TGCGCCAGCAGTGGGACTAGCCGAAATGAGCAGTTCTTC CASSGTSRNEQFF
- TRBJ1-5 TRBD1 TRBV12-3/TRBV12-4 TGTGCCAGCAGGGGGACAGAGAATCAGCCCCAGCATTTT CASRGTENQPQHF
- TRBJ2-1 - TRBV2 TGTGCCAGCAGTGAAGAGGGAGGCCCGGCTGAGCAGTTCTTC CASSEEGGPAEQFF
- TRBJ2-1 TRBD2 TRBV28 TGTGCCAGCAGTTTCGGACTAGCGGGCGGCAATGAGCAGTTCTTC CASSFGLAGGNEQFF
- TRBJ2-2 - TRBV5-1 TGCGCCAGCAGCTTGTTCCCATCGGTCGGGGAGCTGTTTTTT CASSLFPSVGELFF
- TRBJ2-7 - TRBV7-2 TGTGCCAGCAGCTTACGGACGGGAGTTATCAACGAGCAGTACTTC CASSLRTGVINEQYF
- TRBJ2-3 TRBD2 TRBV10-3 TGTGCCATCAGTGTAGGCGGGAGGGCCACAGATACGCAGTATTTT CAISVGGRATDTQYF
- TRBJ2-3 - TRBV5-1 TGCGCCTGCCGGGTTGGCACAGATACGCAGTATTTT CACRVGTDTQYF
- TRBJ1-3 - TRBV4-2 TGTGCCAGCAGCCAAGATCAAGGAGGGCTTAGAAACACCATATATTTT CASSQDQGGLRNTIYF
- TRBJ1-2 TRBD1 TRBV30 TGTGCCTGGACACGACAGGGGGTGGGTGGCTACACCTTC CAWTRQGVGGYTF
- TRBJ2-4 TRBD1 TRBV5-1 TGCGCCAGCAGCCCAGGACAGGGTCTGGCCAAAAACATTCAGTACTTC CASSPGQGLAKNIQYF
- TRBJ1-2 - TRBV4-3 TGCGCCAGCAGCCCCGCAGGGGCAGGGGAGCACGGCTACACCTTC CASSPAGAGEHGYTF
once TRBJ2-7 TRBD1 TRBV28 TGTGCCAGCAGGAAACAGGGGGCGTCCTACGAGCAGTACTTC CASRKQGASYEQYF
- TRBJ1-1 TRBD1 TRBV24-1 TGTGCCACCAGAGGGACAGGAATGAACACTGAAGCTTTCTTT CATRGTGMNTEAFF
- TRBJ2-2 - TRBV24-1 TGTGCCACCAGTGACCCCCCCTCCAGGGGCGCTGGCACCGGGGAGCTGTTTTTT CATSDPPSRGAGTGELFF
- TRBJ2-2 TRBD2 TRBV6-2/TRBV6-3 TGTGCCAGCAGTGGAGGCCCAAGGCGGGAGGGCGGGGAGCTGTTTTTT CASSGGPRREGGELFF
- TRBJ2-1 - TRBV27 TGTGCCAGCAGTTTAGCACTAGCCGGTGAGCAGTTCTTC CASSLALAGEQFF
- TRBJ1-2 - TRBV19 TGTGCCAGTAGTATTACACAGGCTTTGGCCGGCTACACCTTC CASSITQALAGYTF
- TRBJ2-1 TRBD2 TRBV24-1 TGTGCCACCAGTGAAATGAGCGCGGGAGAAAGGAATGAGCAGTTCTTC CATSEMSAGERNEQFF
- TRBJ2-3 - TRBV9 TGTGCCAGCAGCGTATACGACAGGTCCAACACAGATACGCAGTATTTT CASSVYDRSNTDTQYF
many TRBJ1-5 TRBD1 TRBV7-8 TGTGCCAGCAGCACGACAGGGTCCCAGCCCCAGCATTTT CASSTTGSQPQHF
- TRBJ2-7 - TRBV3-1/TRBV3-2 TGTGCCAGCAGCCAAGATGAGAGGGCCGCCTTCTCGCAGTACTTC CASSQDERAAFSQYF
once TRBJ1-6 TRBD1 TRBV28 TGTGCCAGCAGTTTATACGGGACAGGGGATAATTCACCCCTCCACTTT CASSLYGTGDNSPLHF
- TRBJ2-7 - TRBV12-3/TRBV12-4 TGTGCCAGCAACGGCGGGTACTCCTACGAGCAGTACTTC CASNGGYSYEQYF
- TRBJ2-7 TRBD2 TRBV11-1 TGTGCCAGCACCACGGGACTAGCGAAAACCTACGAGCAGTACTTC CASTTGLAKTYEQYF
- TRBJ2-7 TRBD1 TRBV28 TGTGCCAGCAGTTGGACCACAGGGGTAATCGAGCAGTACTTC CASSWTTGVIEQYF
- TRBJ1-2 - TRBV18 TGTGCCAGCTCACCAGAATCGGGGGGGCTTCATGGCTATGGCTACACCTTC CASSPESGGLHGYGYTF
once TRBJ2-7 - TRBV12-3/TRBV12-4 TGTGCCAGCAGTTTGGGAGCCAGCTACGAGCAGTACTTC CASSLGASYEQYF
once TRBJ2-2 TRBD1 TRBV4-1 TGCGCCAGCAGCCACCCCCCCGGGACAGGGAGATCCGAGGAGCTGTTTTTT CASSHPPGTGRSEELFF
- TRBJ1-4 TRBD1 TRBV2 TGTGCCAGCAGAGGGACAGGCCAGAATGAAAAACTGTTTTTT CASRGTGQNEKLFF
- TRBJ1-4 - TRBV7-2 TGTGCCAGCAGCCTTCGACAGGCAACTAATGAAAAACTGTTTTTT CASSLRQATNEKLFF
- TRBJ1-4 - TRBV7-2 TGTGCCAGCAGCTCTTGGCCGATGGGGGGAAAACTGTTTTTT CASSSWPMGGKLFF
- TRBJ1-2 TRBD1 TRBV11-2 TGTGCCAGCAGCTCAGACAGGGTCGGTGGCTACACCTTC CASSSDRVGGYTF
- TRBJ1-4 TRBD1 TRBV7-9 TGTGCCAGCAGCATTACAGGGGGCCTTAATGAAAAACTGTTTTTT CASSITGGLNEKLFF
- TRBJ2-5 - TRBV7-9 TGTGCCAGCAGCTTAGCGGGGGCGGACGCCACGGACTTC CASSLAGADATDF
- TRBJ1-5 - TRBV12-3/TRBV12-4 TGTGCCAGCACGAAAGGGGGGGATCAGCCCCAGCATTTT CASTKGGDQPQHF
- TRBJ2-3 - TRBV7-2 TGTGCCAGCAGCTTAGGGCTAGCGTTTGATACGCAGTATTTT CASSLGLAFDTQYF
- TRBJ1-2 TRBD1 TRBV4-1 TGCGCCAGCAGCCAAGGTATAGTCCAAGGACAGGGGGCGCGAGGCTACACCTTC CASSQGIVQGQGARGYTF
once TRBJ2-1 TRBD2 TRBV19 TGTGCCAGTAGTATTCGACTAGCGTATGAGCAGTTCTTC CASSIRLAYEQFF
- TRBJ2-7 TRBD1 TRBV24-1 TGTGCCACCAGTGCCCCAGGGGGAGACGGCTACGAGCAGTACTTC CATSAPGGDGYEQYF